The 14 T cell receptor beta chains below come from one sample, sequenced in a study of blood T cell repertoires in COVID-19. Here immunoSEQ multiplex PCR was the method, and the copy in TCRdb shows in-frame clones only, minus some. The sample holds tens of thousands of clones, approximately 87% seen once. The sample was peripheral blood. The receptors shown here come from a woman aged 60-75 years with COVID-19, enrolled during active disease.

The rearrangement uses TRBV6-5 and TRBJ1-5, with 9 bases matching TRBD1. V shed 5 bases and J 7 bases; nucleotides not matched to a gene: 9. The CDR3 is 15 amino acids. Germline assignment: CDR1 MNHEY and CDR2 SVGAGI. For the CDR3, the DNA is TGTGCCAGCAGTCGAACAGGGGGCGCGTCCCAGCCCCAGCATTTT. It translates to CASSRTGGASQPQHF.

This chain's CDR3 is CATSDPGGSAFF. In DNA, the CDR3 is TGTGCCACCAGTGATCCAGGGGGTTCAGCTTTCTTT. The chain carries TRBV24-1 and TRBJ1-1; TRBD1 matches 7 bases. CDR3 length: 12 amino acids. The V segment lost 3 bases and the J segment 10 bases; nucleotides outside the gene matches: 4. Germline CDR1 reads KGHDR; CDR2 reads SFDVKD.

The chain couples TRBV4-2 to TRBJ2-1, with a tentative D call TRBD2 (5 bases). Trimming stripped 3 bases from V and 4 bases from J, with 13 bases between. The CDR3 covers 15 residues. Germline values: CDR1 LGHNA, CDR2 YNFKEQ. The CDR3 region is CASSQDREPYNEQFF. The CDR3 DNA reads TGTGCCAGCAGCCAGGACCGGGAACCTTACAATGAGCAGTTCTTC.

The CDR3 sequence is CASSIVQGSTEAFF. CDR3 DNA sequence: TGTGCCAGTAGTATAGTACAGGGTTCCACTGAAGCTTTCTTT. This chain links TRBV19 with TRBJ1-1, with D maybe TRBD1 (6 bases). The CDR3 is 14 amino acids. Germline CDR1 and CDR2: LNHDA and SQIVND (reference sequence). The V and J ends lost 1 base and 4 bases respectively, with 10 bases between them.

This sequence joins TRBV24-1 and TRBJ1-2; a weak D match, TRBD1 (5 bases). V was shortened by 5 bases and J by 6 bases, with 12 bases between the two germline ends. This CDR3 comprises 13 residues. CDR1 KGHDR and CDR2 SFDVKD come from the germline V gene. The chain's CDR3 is CATSGFPTDGYTF. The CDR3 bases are TGTGCCACCAGTGGTTTCCCGACAGATGGCTACACCTTC.

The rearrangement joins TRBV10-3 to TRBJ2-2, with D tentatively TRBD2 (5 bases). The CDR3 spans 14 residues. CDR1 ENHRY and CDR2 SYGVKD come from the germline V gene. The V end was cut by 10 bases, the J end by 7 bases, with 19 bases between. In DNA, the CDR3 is TGTGCCACCCCCTGGGCGGGCCTAAGCGGGGAGCTGTTTTTT. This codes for CATPWAGLSGELFF.

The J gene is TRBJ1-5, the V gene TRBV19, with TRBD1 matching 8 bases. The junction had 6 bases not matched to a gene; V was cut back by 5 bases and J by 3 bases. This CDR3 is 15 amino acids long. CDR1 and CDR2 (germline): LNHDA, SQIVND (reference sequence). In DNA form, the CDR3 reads TGTGCCAGTAGTGCGGGACAGGTGCCCAATCAGCCCCAGCATTTT. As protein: CASSAGQVPNQPQHF.

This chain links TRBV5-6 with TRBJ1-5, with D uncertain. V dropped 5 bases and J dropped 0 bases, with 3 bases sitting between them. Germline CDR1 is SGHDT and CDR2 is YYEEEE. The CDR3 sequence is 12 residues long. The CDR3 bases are TGTGCCAGCAGTTATAGCAATCAGCCCCAGCATTTT. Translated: CASSYSNQPQHF. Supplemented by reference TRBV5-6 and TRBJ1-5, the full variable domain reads DAGVTQSPTHLIKTRGQQVTLRCSPKSGHDTVSWYQQALGQGPQFIFQYYEEEERQRGNFPDRFSGHQFPNYSSELNVNALLLGDSALYLCASSYSNQPQHFGDGTRLSIL.

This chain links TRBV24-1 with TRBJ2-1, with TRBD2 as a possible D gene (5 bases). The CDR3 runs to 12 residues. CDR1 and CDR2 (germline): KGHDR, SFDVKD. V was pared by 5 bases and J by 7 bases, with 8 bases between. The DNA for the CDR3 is TGTGCCACCAGTGTTACGGGGAATGAGCAGTTCTTC. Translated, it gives CATSVTGNEQFF.

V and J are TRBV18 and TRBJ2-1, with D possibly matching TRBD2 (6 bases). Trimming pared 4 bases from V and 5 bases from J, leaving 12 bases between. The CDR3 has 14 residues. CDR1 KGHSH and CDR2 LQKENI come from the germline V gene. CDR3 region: CASSQGSGNNEQFF. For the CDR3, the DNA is TGTGCCAGCTCACAGGGTAGCGGAAACAATGAGCAGTTCTTC.

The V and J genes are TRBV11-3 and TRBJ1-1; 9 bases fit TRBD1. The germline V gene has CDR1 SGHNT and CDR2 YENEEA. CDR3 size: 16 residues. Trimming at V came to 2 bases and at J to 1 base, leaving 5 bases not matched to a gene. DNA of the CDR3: TGTGCCAGCAGCTTACTGGGACAGGGTGGGAACACTGAAGCTTTCTTT. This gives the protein CASSLLGQGGNTEAFF.

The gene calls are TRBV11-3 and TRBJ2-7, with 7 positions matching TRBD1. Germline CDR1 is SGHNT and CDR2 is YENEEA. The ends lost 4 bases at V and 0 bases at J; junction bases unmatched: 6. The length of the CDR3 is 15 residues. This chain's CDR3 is CASSSADRSSYEQYF. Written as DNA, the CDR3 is TGTGCCAGCAGCTCAGCGGACAGGAGCTCCTACGAGCAGTACTTC.

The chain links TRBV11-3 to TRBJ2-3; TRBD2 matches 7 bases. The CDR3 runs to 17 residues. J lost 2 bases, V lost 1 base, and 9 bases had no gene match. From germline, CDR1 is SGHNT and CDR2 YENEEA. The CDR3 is CASSLALSGGATDTQYF. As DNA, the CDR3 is TGTGCCAGCAGCTTAGCACTTTCGGGGGGAGCCACAGATACGCAGTATTTT.

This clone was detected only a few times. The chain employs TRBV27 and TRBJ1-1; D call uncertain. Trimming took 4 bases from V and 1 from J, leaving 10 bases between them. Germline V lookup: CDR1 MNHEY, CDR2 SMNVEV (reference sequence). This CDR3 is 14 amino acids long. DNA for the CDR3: TGTGCCAGCAGTTCACTGACTGGGAACACTGAAGCTTTCTTT. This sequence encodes CASSSLTGNTEAFF.